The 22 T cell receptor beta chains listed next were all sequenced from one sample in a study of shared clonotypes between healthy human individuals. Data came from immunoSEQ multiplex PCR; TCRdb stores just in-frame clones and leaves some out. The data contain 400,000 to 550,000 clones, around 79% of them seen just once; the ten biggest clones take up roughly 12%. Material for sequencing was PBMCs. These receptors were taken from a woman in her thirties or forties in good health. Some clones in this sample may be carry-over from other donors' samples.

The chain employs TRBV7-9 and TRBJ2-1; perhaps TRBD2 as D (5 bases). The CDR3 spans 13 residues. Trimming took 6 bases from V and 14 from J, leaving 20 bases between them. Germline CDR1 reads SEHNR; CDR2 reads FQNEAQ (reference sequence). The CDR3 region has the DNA TGTGCCAGCAGGCCTGAGGGTACTAGTAGGAAGTTCTTC. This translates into CASRPEGTSRKFF.

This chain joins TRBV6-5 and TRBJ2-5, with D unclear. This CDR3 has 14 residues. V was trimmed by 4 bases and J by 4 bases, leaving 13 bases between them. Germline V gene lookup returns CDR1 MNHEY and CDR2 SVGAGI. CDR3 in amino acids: CASSFRAIGETQYF. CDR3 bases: TGTGCCAGCAGTTTTCGGGCGATTGGAGAGACCCAGTACTTC.

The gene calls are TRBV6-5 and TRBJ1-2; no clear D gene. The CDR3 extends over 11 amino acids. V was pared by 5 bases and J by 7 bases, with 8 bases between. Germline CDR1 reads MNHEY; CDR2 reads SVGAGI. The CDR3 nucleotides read TGTGCCAGCAGTCAAGGACGTGGCTACACCTTC. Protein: CASSQGRGYTF.

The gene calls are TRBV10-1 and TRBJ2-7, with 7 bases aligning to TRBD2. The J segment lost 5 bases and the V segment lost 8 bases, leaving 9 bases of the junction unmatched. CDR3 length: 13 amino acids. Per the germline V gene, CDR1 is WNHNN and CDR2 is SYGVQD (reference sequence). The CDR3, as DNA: TGCGCCAGCTTATATCGGGGGGAGGACGAGCAGTACTTC. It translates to CASLYRGEDEQYF.

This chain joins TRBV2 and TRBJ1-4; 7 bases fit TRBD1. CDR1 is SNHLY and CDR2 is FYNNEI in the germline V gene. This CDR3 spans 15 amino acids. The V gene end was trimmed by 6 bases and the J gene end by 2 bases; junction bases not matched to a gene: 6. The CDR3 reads CASRRQGQTNEKLFF. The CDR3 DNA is TGTGCCAGCAGAAGACAGGGCCAGACTAATGAAAAACTGTTTTTT.

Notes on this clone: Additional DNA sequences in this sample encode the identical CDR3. This chain's CDR3 is CASSLFGNTEAFF. CDR3 DNA sequence: TGTGCCAGCAGCCTATTTGGGAACACTGAAGCTTTCTTT. The V gene is TRBV11-3, the J gene TRBJ1-1, with no clear D. Trimming took off 5 bases at V and 1 base at J, with 8 bases between the two ends. Looked up from germline, CDR1 is SGHNT and CDR2 is YENEEA. The CDR3 totals 13 residues.

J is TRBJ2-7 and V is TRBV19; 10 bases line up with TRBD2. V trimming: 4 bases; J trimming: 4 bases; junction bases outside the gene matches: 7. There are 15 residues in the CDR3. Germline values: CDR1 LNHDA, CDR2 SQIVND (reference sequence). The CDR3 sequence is CASSTRSGRTYEQYF. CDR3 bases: TGTGCCAGTAGTACCCGTAGCGGGAGGACGTACGAGCAGTACTTC.

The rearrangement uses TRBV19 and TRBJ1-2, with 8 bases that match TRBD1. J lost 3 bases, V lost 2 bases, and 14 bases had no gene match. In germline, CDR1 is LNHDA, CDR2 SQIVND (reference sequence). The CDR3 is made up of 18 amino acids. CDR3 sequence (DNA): TGTGCCAGTAGTATACAAGAGGGACAGGCGCTCGGGCACTATGGCTACACCTTC. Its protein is CASSIQEGQALGHYGYTF.

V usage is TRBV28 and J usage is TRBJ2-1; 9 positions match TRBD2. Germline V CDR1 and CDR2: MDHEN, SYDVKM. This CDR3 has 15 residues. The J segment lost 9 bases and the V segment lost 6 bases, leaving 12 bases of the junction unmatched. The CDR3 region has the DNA TGTGCCAGCAGGGGGACTAGCTTGGTCGTAGGTGAGCAGTTCTTC. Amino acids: CASRGTSLVVGEQFF.

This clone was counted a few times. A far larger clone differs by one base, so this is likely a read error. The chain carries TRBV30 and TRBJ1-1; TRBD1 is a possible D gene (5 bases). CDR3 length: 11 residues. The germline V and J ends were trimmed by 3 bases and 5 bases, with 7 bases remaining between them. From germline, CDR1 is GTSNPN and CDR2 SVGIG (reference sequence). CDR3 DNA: TGTGCCTGGAGGGACATTACTGAAGCTTTCTTT. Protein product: CAWRDITEAFF.

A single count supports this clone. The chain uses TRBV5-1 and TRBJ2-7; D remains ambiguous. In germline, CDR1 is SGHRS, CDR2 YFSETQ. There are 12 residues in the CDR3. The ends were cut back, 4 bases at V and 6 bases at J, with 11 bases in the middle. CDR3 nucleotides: TGCGCCAGCAGCCTCGAGGCCGCCGAGCAGTACTTC. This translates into CASSLEAAEQYF.

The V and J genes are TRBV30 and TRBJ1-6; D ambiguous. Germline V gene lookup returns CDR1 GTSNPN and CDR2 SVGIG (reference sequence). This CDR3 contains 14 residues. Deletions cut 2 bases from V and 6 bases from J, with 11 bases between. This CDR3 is CAWSLQSGNSPLHF. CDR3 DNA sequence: TGTGCCTGGAGTCTACAGTCGGGTAATTCACCCCTCCACTTT.

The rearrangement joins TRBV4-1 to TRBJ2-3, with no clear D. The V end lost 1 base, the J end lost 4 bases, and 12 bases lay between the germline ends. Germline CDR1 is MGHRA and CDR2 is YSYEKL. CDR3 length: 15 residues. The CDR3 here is CASSQVGQKADTQYF. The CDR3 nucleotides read TGCGCCAGCAGCCAAGTGGGCCAGAAGGCAGATACGCAGTATTTT.

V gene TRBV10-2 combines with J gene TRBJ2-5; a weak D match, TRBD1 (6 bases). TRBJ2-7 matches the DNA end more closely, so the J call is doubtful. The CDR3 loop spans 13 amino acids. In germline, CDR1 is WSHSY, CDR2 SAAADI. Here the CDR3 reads CASSESRGYEQYF. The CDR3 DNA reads TGCGCCAGCAGTGAGTCCAGGGGCTACGAGCAGTACTTC.

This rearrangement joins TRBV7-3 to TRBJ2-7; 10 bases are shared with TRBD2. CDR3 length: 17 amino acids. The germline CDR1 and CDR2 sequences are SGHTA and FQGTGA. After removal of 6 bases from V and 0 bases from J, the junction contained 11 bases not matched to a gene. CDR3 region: CASRPGLAAAHSYEQYF. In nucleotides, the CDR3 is TGTGCCAGCAGACCCGGACTAGCGGCGGCCCACTCCTACGAGCAGTACTTC.

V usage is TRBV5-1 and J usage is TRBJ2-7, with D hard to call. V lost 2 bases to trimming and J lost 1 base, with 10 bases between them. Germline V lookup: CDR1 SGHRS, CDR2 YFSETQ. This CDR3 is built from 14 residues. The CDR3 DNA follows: TGCGCCAGCAGCTTAAGCATTCCATCCTACGAGCAGTACTTC. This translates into CASSLSIPSYEQYF.

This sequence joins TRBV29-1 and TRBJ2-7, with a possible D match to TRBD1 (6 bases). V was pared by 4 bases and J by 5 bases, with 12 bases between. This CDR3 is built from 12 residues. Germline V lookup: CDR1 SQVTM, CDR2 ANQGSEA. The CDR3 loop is CSVGGRGDEQYF. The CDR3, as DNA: TGCAGCGTTGGGGGGCGTGGGGACGAGCAGTACTTC.

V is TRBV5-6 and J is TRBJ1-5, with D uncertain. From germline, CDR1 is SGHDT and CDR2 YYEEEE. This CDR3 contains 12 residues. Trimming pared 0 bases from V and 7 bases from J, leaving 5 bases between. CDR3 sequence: CASSLASQPQHF. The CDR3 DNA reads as TGTGCCAGCAGCTTGGCGAGCCAGCCCCAGCATTTT.

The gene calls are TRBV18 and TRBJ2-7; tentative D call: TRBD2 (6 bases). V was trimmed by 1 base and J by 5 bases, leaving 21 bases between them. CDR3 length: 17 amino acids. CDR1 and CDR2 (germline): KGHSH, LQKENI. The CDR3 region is CASSPRWVGTQPNEQYF. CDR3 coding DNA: TGTGCCAGCTCACCACGGTGGGTTGGGACTCAGCCTAACGAGCAGTACTTC.

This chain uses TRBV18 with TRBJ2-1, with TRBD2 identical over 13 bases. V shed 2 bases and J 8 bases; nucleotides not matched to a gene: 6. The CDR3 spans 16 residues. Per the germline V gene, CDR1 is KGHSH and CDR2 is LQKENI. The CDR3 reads CASSPTGLAGVHEQFF. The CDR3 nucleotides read TGTGCCAGCTCACCAACTGGACTAGCGGGAGTCCATGAGCAGTTCTTC.

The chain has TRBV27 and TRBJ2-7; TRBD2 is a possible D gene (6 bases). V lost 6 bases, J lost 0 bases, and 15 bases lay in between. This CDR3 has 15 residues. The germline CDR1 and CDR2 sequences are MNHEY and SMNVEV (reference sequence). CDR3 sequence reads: CASSRRDPGSYEQYF. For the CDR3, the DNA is TGTGCCAGCAGCCGGCGGGACCCTGGCTCCTACGAGCAGTACTTC.

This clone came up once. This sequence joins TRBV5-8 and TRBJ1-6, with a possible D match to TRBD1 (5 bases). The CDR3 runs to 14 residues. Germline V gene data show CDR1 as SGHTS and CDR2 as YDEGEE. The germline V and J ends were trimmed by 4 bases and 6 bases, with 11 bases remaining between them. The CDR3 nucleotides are TGTGCCAGCAGCGCTGGGGCGGGTAATTCACCCCTCCACTTT. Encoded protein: CASSAGAGNSPLHF. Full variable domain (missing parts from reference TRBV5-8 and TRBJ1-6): EAGVTQSPTHLIKTRGQQATLRCSPISGHTSVYWYQQALGLGLQFLLWYDEGEERNRGNFPPRFSGRQFPNYSSELNVNALELEDSALYLCASSAGAGNSPLHFGNGTRLTVT.